One and the same sample provided the 25 T cell receptor beta chains below, sequenced in a study of blood T cell repertoires in COVID-19. Some clones are missing from TCRdb's copy, which holds only in-frame ones; the method was immunoSEQ multiplex PCR. Among under 250,000 clones listed, 81% were seen once. Sequencing was performed on PBMCs or T cells enriched from blood (not recorded which). These receptors all come from a woman aged 50 to 60 with acute COVID-19.

This chain joins TRBV19 and TRBJ1-2, with TRBD1 matching 7 bases. The CDR3 has 14 amino acids. Per germline, CDR1 LNHDA and CDR2 SQIVND (reference sequence). Losses at the gene ends were 5 bases for V and 5 bases for J; bases not matched to a gene: 8. CDR3 in amino acids: CASSDRDRPYGYTF. The CDR3 region has the DNA TGTGCCAGTAGTGACCGGGACAGACCTTATGGCTACACCTTC.

This chain links TRBV7-8 with TRBJ1-6; the match to TRBD1 covers 7 bases. The germline V gene encodes CDR1 SGHVS and CDR2 FQNEAQ. The CDR3 extends over 16 amino acids. V dropped 4 bases and J dropped 11; count of bases not matched to a gene: 14. The CDR3 is CASSSLTTGARAPLHF. CDR3 bases: TGTGCCAGCAGCTCCCTTACCACAGGGGCGAGGGCACCCCTCCACTTT.

This clone was counted once. CDR3 nucleotide sequence: TGTGCCAGCAGCCTAAGATTCTCAGGGTTCGAGCAGTACTTC. Translating it yields CASSLRFSGFEQYF. The rearrangement joins TRBV28 to TRBJ2-7; D perhaps matches TRBD1 (5 bases). V was cut by 6 bases and J by 6 bases, with 18 bases left in between. In germline, CDR1 is MDHEN, CDR2 SYDVKM. The CDR3 has 14 residues.

The V gene is TRBV6-5, the J gene TRBJ2-1; 10 positions agree with TRBD1. This CDR3 has 15 amino acids. Per germline, CDR1 MNHEY and CDR2 SVGAGI. J lost 8 bases, V lost 6 bases, and 10 bases had no gene match. CDR3 protein: CASRARQGALDEQFF. CDR3 in DNA: TGTGCCAGCAGAGCCAGACAGGGGGCGTTGGATGAGCAGTTCTTC.

The chain recombines TRBV28 with TRBJ1-1; a weak D match, TRBD1 (6 bases). The CDR3 runs to 14 residues. The germline V gene has CDR1 MDHEN and CDR2 SYDVKM. Trimming left V 3 bases short and J 3 bases short, with 11 bases between. This CDR3 reads CASSFLKGDTEAFF. In nucleotides, the CDR3 is TGTGCCAGCAGTTTCTTGAAGGGGGACACTGAAGCTTTCTTT. The variable domain in full, completed from reference TRBV28 and TRBJ1-1, reads DVKVTQSSRYLVKRTGEKVFLECVQDMDHENMFWYRQDPGLGLRLIYFSYDVKMKEKGDIPEGYSVSREKKERFSLILESASTNQTSMYLCASSFLKGDTEAFFGQGTRLTVV.

The chain is built from TRBV12-3 or TRBV12-4 and TRBJ2-7; D remains unclear. CDR3 size: 11 residues. The V gene lost 8 bases and the J gene lost 6 bases, with 11 bases spanning the gap. CDR3 region: CASSGASEQYF. CDR3 bases: TGTGCCAGCTCCGGAGCCTCCGAGCAGTACTTC.

The J gene is TRBJ1-1, the V gene TRBV5-1; TRBD1 matches 9 bases. Germline V gives CDR1 SGHRS, CDR2 YFSETQ. With V trimmed by 5 bases and J by 2 bases, 10 bases remained unmatched. This CDR3 is 16 amino acids long. The CDR3 DNA follows: TGCGCCAGCAGATCAGGACAGGGGTCTGCAAACACTGAAGCTTTCTTT. This sequence encodes CASRSGQGSANTEAFF.

V usage is TRBV5-6 and J usage is TRBJ2-7; possible D gene TRBD2, 5 bases. Between the trimmed V and J ends, which lost 2 bases and 0 bases, there was a span of 15 bases. The CDR3 runs to 16 residues. Looked up from germline, CDR1 is SGHDT and CDR2 is YYEEEE. CDR3 amino acids: CASSLGVGISSYEQYF. The CDR3, as DNA: TGTGCCAGCAGCTTAGGAGTCGGGATCAGCTCCTACGAGCAGTACTTC.

This chain joins TRBV28 and TRBJ2-5, with 8 bases fitting TRBD2. This CDR3 spans 14 amino acids. V lost 7 bases to trimming and J lost 5 bases; unmatched junction nucleotides: 9. CDR1 and CDR2 from the germline V gene are MDHEN and SYDVKM. The CDR3 sequence: CASTQAGAGETQYF. The CDR3 DNA sequence: TGTGCCAGCACTCAAGCGGGGGCGGGGGAGACCCAGTACTTC. Variable domain in full (rest from reference TRBV28 and TRBJ2-5): DVKVTQSSRYLVKRTGEKVFLECVQDMDHENMFWYRQDPGLGLRLIYFSYDVKMKEKGDIPEGYSVSREKKERFSLILESASTNQTSMYLCASTQAGAGETQYFGPGTRLLVL.

This chain uses TRBV5-8 with TRBJ1-2, with D tentatively TRBD1 (6 bases). Per the germline V gene, CDR1 is SGHTS and CDR2 is YDEGEE. Trimming took 0 bases from V and 8 from J, leaving 11 bases between them. The CDR3 has 13 residues. This CDR3 reads CASSLVQGSGYTF. The CDR3 DNA reads TGTGCCAGCAGCTTGGTGCAGGGGTCAGGCTACACCTTC.

The V and J genes are TRBV12-3 or TRBV12-4 and TRBJ2-3; D gene unclear. The CDR3 runs 12 residues. Trimming took off 5 bases at V and 0 bases at J, with 3 bases between the two ends. The CDR3 nucleotides are TGTGCCAGCAGTAGCAGCACAGATACGCAGTATTTT. Protein product: CASSSSTDTQYF.

This sequence joins TRBV7-9 and TRBJ2-7; 7 positions agree with TRBD1. The CDR3 totals 15 residues. With 2 bases clipped from V and 2 bases from J, the junction kept 6 bases outside the gene matches. Germline V gene data show CDR1 as SEHNR and CDR2 as FQNEAQ (reference sequence). CDR3 sequence (DNA): TGTGCCAGCAGCTTAATTGGGACAGCCGCCTACGAGCAGTACTTC. It translates to CASSLIGTAAYEQYF.

The count of this clone is one. V is TRBV5-1 and J is TRBJ2-1, with D possibly being TRBD2 (6 bases). From germline, CDR1 is SGHRS and CDR2 YFSETQ. Trimming stripped 8 bases from V and 3 bases from J, with 21 bases between. This CDR3 has 16 amino acids. In DNA, the CDR3 is TGCGCCAGGACCCCCAGTACGGGAGCCCTCTACAATGAGCAGTTCTTC. Its translation is CARTPSTGALYNEQFF.

The chain is built from TRBV27 and TRBJ1-2; D is possibly TRBD1 (5 bases). V gave up 4 bases and J gave up 5 bases, with 17 bases separating them. Germline-derived CDR1 and CDR2 are MNHEY and SMNVEV (reference sequence). The CDR3 spans 15 residues. The CDR3 loop is CASSSYRNLGYGYTF. The CDR3, as DNA: TGTGCCAGCAGTTCTTACAGGAATTTAGGGTATGGCTACACCTTC.

The chain employs TRBV27 and TRBJ2-7; 7 bases map to TRBD2. The CDR3 length is 14 residues. Per the germline V gene, CDR1 is MNHEY and CDR2 is SMNVEV (reference sequence). V trimming: 6 bases; J trimming: 3 bases; junction bases outside the gene matches: 8. The CDR3 DNA is TGTGCCAGCAGCAAGGGAGGGAGGCTCTACGAGCAGTACTTC. Its protein product is CASSKGGRLYEQYF.

This clone was seen a single time. This sequence joins TRBV25-1 and TRBJ1-2; TRBD1 matches at 7 bases. Trimming at V came to 6 bases and at J to 1 base, leaving 8 bases not matched to a gene. Germline V CDR1 and CDR2: MGHDK, SYGVNS. This CDR3 spans 15 amino acids. This CDR3 reads CASSTSGQLNYGYTF. CDR3 nucleotides: TGTGCCAGCAGCACATCGGGACAGCTTAACTATGGCTACACCTTC.

The chain combines TRBV7-8 with TRBJ2-7; no definite D call. The germline gives CDR1 SGHVS, CDR2 FQNEAQ. CDR3 length: 13 amino acids. V dropped 5 bases and J dropped 3 bases, with 11 bases sitting between them. The CDR3 region is CASSPRASYEQYF. CDR3 nucleotides: TGTGCCAGCAGCCCAAGAGCTAGCTACGAGCAGTACTTC. Full variable domain (rest looked up from reference TRBV7-8 and TRBJ2-7): GAGVSQSPRYKVAKRGQDVALRCDPISGHVSLFWYQQALGQGPEFLTYFQNEAQLDKSGLPSDRFFAERPEGSVSTLKIQRTQQEDSAVYLCASSPRASYEQYFGPGTRLTVT.

The chain employs TRBV29-1 and TRBJ1-1, with TRBD1 matching over 9 bases. Trimming took 1 base from V and 5 from J; bases not matched to a gene: 8. Germline V gene sequence: CDR1 SQVTM, CDR2 ANQGSEA. The length of the CDR3 is 15 residues. CDR3 bases: TGCAGCGTTGAAGCAGAGAACAGGGGGCGAACTGAAGCTTTCTTT. Residues: CSVEAENRGRTEAFF.

The chain combines TRBV28 with TRBJ1-2; TRBD1 agrees at 8 bases. The V segment lost 7 bases and the J segment 7 bases; nucleotides outside the gene matches: 14. The CDR3 is made up of 15 amino acids. Germline V lookup: CDR1 MDHEN, CDR2 SYDVKM. This CDR3 is CASTHAGTGDFGYTF. Written as DNA, the CDR3 is TGTGCCAGCACCCATGCCGGGACAGGCGACTTTGGCTACACCTTC.

This rearrangement joins TRBV10-3 to TRBJ1-5; TRBD1 matches at 8 bases. Germline loops: CDR1 ENHRY, CDR2 SYGVKD. V lost 2 bases and J lost 2; bases outside the gene matches: 5. CDR3 length equals 16 residues. CDR3 in DNA: TGTGCCATCAGTGAGGGGGGACAGGAAGGCAATCAGCCCCAGCATTTT. It is translated as CAISEGGQEGNQPQHF.

V usage is TRBV2 and J usage is TRBJ2-7; 13 positions match TRBD2. J lost 7 bases, V lost 2 bases, and 14 bases had no gene match. This CDR3 contains 18 residues. Looked up from germline, CDR1 is SNHLY and CDR2 is FYNNEI. The CDR3 nucleotides are TGTGCCAGCAGTGAACTGGGAGGGACTAGCGGGATTCTTGAGGAGCAGTACTTC. Encoded protein: CASSELGGTSGILEEQYF.

The chain combines TRBV11-3 with TRBJ1-2; 11 bases map to TRBD1. The CDR3 covers 15 residues. CDR1 is SGHNT, CDR2 YENEEA, per germline. Germline trimming cut 4 bases from V and 6 bases from J; bases unmatched to any gene: 7. CDR3 sequence (DNA): TGTGCCAGCAGCTCCGGACAGGGGGCGAATAATGGCTACACCTTC. It specifies CASSSGQGANNGYTF.

This chain connects TRBV6-1 to TRBJ1-5; 9 bases are shared with TRBD1. CDR1 is MNHNS and CDR2 is SASEGT in the germline V gene. V lost 4 bases to trimming and J lost 4 bases; unmatched junction nucleotides: 14. The CDR3 is made up of 18 amino acids. The CDR3 here is CASSAMEDRGYGNQPQHF. The CDR3 DNA reads TGTGCCAGCAGTGCGATGGAAGACAGGGGGTATGGAAATCAGCCCCAGCATTTT.

The CDR3 reads CASMASGRGEQFF. DNA for the CDR3: TGTGCCAGCATGGCTAGCGGACGGGGTGAGCAGTTCTTC. The gene calls are TRBV6-5 and TRBJ2-1; 7 bases line up with TRBD2. After removal of 7 bases from V and 9 bases from J, the junction contained 9 bases not matched to a gene. This CDR3 is built from 13 residues. Germline assignment: CDR1 MNHEY and CDR2 SVGAGI.

The chain employs TRBV5-8 and TRBJ1-6; no clear D. This CDR3 is 12 amino acids long. V was shortened by 0 bases and J by 9 bases, with 4 bases between the two germline ends. Looked up from germline, CDR1 is SGHTS and CDR2 is YDEGEE. CDR3 in amino acids: CASSLALSPLHF. For the CDR3, the DNA is TGTGCCAGCAGCTTGGCTCTTTCACCCCTCCACTTT.